This T cell receptor (beta chain) was recorded in a study of PD-L1 blockade in urothelial cancer. Study-wide context: About 90% of the 29 patients were men who had bladder-origin urothelial cancer. Specimens of blood held a median count of roughly 140,000 T cells. The study, taken as a whole, reports: Prediction of better survival came from below-median pretreatment blood TCR clonality.

The trim removed 2 bases at V and 8 bases at J, leaving 7 bases unmatched. The CDR3 loop spans 14 amino acids. Germline CDR1 is SGDLS and CDR2 is YYNGEE. About this clone: Its antigen is currently unknown.

Measured with immunoSEQ multiplex PCR; TCRdb has only the in-frame clones, and not every one. Of more than 45,000 clones in the sample, 60% to 80% were seen once. The sample in question was PBMCs, obtained around atezolizumab (anti-PD-L1) treatment. This TCR was sampled from a man in his 70s with urothelial cancer. This chain joins TRBV9 and TRBJ2-3; 8 nucleotides match TRBD1. Written as DNA, the CDR3 is TGTGCCAGCAGCGTTTCAGGGGGCGAAGGTACGCAGTATTTT. Amino acids: CASSVSGGEGTQYF.